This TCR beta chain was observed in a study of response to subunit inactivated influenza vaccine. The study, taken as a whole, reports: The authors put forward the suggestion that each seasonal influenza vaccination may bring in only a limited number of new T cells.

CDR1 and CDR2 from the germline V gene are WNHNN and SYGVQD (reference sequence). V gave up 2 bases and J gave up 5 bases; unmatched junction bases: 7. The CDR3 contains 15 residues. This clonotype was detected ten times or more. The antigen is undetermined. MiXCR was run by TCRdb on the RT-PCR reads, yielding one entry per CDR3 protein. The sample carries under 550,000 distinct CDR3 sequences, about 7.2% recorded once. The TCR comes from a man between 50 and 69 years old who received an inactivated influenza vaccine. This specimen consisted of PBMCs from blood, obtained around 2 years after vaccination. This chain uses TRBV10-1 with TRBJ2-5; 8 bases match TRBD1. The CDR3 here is CASSEGQGLVETQYF. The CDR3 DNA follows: TGCGCCAGCAGTGAGGGACAGGGCCTGGTCGAGACCCAGTACTTC.